This paragraph covers one T cell receptor (beta chain) sequence. This entry is derived from a study of blood T cell repertoires in COVID-19. Background on the study: Spain, Italy and the United States supplied samples that represented acute and convalescent COVID-19.

V shed 6 bases, J shed 4 bases, and the junction held 6 bases outside the gene matches. The CDR3 has 14 amino acids. Germline values: CDR1 MNHEY, CDR2 SVGAGI. The data were produced by immunoSEQ multiplex PCR, yet TCRdb's version contains in-frame clones alone and is incomplete. The sample has approximately 380,000 clones, approximately 91% seen once. The specimen was PBMCs or T cells enriched from blood (not recorded which). The V and J genes are TRBV6-5 and TRBJ1-1, with 9 positions matching TRBD1. This clonotype was obtained from a woman in her 40s who had been exposed to COVID-19. As DNA, the CDR3 is TGTGCCAGCAGGAACAGGGGGCGCGGCACTGAAGCTTTCTTT. Its translation is CASRNRGRGTEAFF.